The 29 T cell receptor beta chains given below trace back to one sample, sequenced in a study of shared clonotypes between healthy human individuals. Assay: immunoSEQ multiplex PCR; the TCRdb copy retains only in-frame clones and omits some. This table has millions of clones, 85% to 95% appearing once. In the naive CD8 group, cells lacked CD45RO and were positively selected for CCR7, so terminally differentiated effector memory CD45RA+ cells were left out. Sequences were obtained from naive CD8+ T cells sorted from blood. The receptor source for this set is a man younger than 30 in good health.

The J gene is TRBJ1-1, the V gene TRBV20-1; D unresolved. V lost 4 bases, J lost 3 bases, and 6 bases lay in between. Germline loops: CDR1 DFQATT, CDR2 SNEGSKA (reference sequence). The CDR3 is made up of 11 amino acids. Written as DNA, the CDR3 is TGCAGTGCTACTATCTACACTGAAGCTTTCTTT. Encoded protein: CSATIYTEAFF.

The genes are TRBV28 and TRBJ2-1, with 9 bases identical to TRBD1. V lost 8 bases and J lost 6; bases outside the gene matches: 8. This CDR3 has 14 amino acids. Germline V lookup: CDR1 MDHEN, CDR2 SYDVKM. The CDR3 is CASVGRDRVNEQFF. DNA for the CDR3: TGTGCCAGCGTAGGTCGGGACAGGGTCAATGAGCAGTTCTTC. The whole variable domain, remainder taken from reference TRBV28 and TRBJ2-1, is DVKVTQSSRYLVKRTGEKVFLECVQDMDHENMFWYRQDPGLGLRLIYFSYDVKMKEKGDIPEGYSVSREKKERFSLILESASTNQTSMYLCASVGRDRVNEQFFGPGTRLTVL.

J is TRBJ1-5 and V is TRBV6-1; D uncertain. The CDR3 extends over 16 amino acids. V was shortened by 0 bases and J by 0 bases, with 9 bases between the two germline ends. Germline V gene sequence: CDR1 MNHNS, CDR2 SASEGT. CDR3 protein: CASSEAPQFSNQPQHF. CDR3 nucleotide sequence: TGTGCCAGCAGTGAAGCCCCCCAGTTTAGCAATCAGCCCCAGCATTTT.

This clone has only one observation. The chain uses TRBV30 and TRBJ2-3; D is unresolved. Looked up from germline, CDR1 is GTSNPN and CDR2 is SVGIG (reference sequence). The V and J ends lost 1 base and 0 bases respectively, with 8 bases between them. The CDR3 is 14 amino acids. In DNA, the CDR3 is TGTGCCTGGAGTGGGGAAACTAGCACAGATACGCAGTATTTT. Its translation: CAWSGETSTDTQYF.

This chain connects TRBV6-5 to TRBJ2-1; possibly TRBD1 or TRBD2 for D (5 bases each). The length of the CDR3 is 14 residues. V lost 6 bases and J lost 4, with 13 bases in between. The V gene's germline CDR1 is MNHEY and CDR2 SVGAGI. The CDR3 coding sequence is TGTGCCAGCAGCCCCAGGGACGGATACAATGAGCAGTTCTTC. Protein: CASSPRDGYNEQFF.

A single count supports this clone. The chain is built from TRBV27 and TRBJ1-2; no clear D. V was pared by 6 bases and J by 6 bases, with 20 bases between. Germline V gene data show CDR1 as MNHEY and CDR2 as SMNVEV (reference sequence). This CDR3 contains 15 residues. CDR3 in amino acids: CASRPWRGTGDGYTF. Here the CDR3 DNA reads TGTGCCAGCAGGCCTTGGCGAGGTACGGGAGATGGCTACACCTTC.

Comment on this clone: The identical CDR3 is also encoded by other nucleotide sequences in the sample. J is TRBJ1-2 and V is TRBV27; 7 nucleotides agree with TRBD1. The CDR3 has 14 residues. V trimming: 2 bases; J trimming: 0 bases; junction bases outside the gene matches: 0. Per germline, CDR1 MNHEY and CDR2 SMNVEV (reference sequence). The CDR3 protein is CASSLDRANYGYTF. The DNA of the CDR3 is TGTGCCAGCAGTTTAGACAGGGCTAACTATGGCTACACCTTC.

The chain employs TRBV11-2 and TRBJ2-7; D gene unclear. The length of the CDR3 is 14 residues. Germline lookup yields CDR1 SGHAT and CDR2 FQNNGV. The ends were cut back, 4 bases at V and 4 bases at J, with 14 bases in the middle. The CDR3, as DNA: TGTGCCAGCAGCTCCCGTGATTTTGGGTACGAGCAGTACTTC. It specifies CASSSRDFGYEQYF.

In its sample, this clone was seen once. The chain has TRBV30 and TRBJ2-3; tentatively, D is TRBD1 (6 bases). Germline loops: CDR1 GTSNPN, CDR2 SVGIG (reference sequence). Trimming shortened V by 7 bases and J by 3 bases, and 14 bases separated the two germline ends. This CDR3 contains 13 residues. The CDR3 region has the DNA TGTGCCTCCGACAGGTCAGGTACAGATACGCAGTATTTT. This gives the protein CASDRSGTDTQYF.

The V call is TRBV7-4, the J call TRBJ1-5; D is unresolved. Trimming took off 5 bases at V and 6 bases at J, with 11 bases between the two ends. The CDR3 loop spans 13 amino acids. The germline V gene encodes CDR1 SGHVT and CDR2 SQSDAQ. CDR3 nucleotide sequence: TGTGCCAGCAGCCCCGTCCCCGGTCAGCCCCAGCATTTT. It yields the protein CASSPVPGQPQHF.

Notes on this clone: Since a much larger clone is just one base distant, this may be a read error. The genes are TRBV11-3 and TRBJ1-1; D ambiguous. The CDR3 is 13 residues long. CDR1 and CDR2 from the germline V gene are SGHNT and YENEEA. Between the trimmed V and J ends, which lost 1 base and 1 base, there was a span of 4 bases. The CDR3 loop is CASSLAENTEAFF. The CDR3 bases are TGTGCCAGCAGCTTAGCAGAGAACACTGAAGCTTTCTTT. The entire variable domain, with the rest obtained from reference TRBV11-3 and TRBJ1-1, is as follows: EAGVVQSPRYKIIEKKQPVAFWCNPISGHNTLYWYLQNLGQGPELLIRYENEEAVDDSQLPKDRFSAERLKGVDSTLKIQPAELGDSAVYLCASSLAENTEAFFGQGTRLTVV.

The chain couples TRBV11-2 to TRBJ2-7; TRBD2 is a possible D gene (6 bases). V lost 7 bases and J lost 0, with 22 bases in between. The V gene's germline CDR1 is SGHAT and CDR2 FQNNGV. The CDR3 runs 17 residues. The CDR3, as DNA: TGTGCCAGCACCCAGGCTATTATCGGGAGAGGCTCCTACGAGCAGTACTTC. Encoded protein: CASTQAIIGRGSYEQYF. Combining the CDR3 with reference TRBV11-2 and TRBJ2-7 gives the whole variable domain EAGVAQSPRYKIIEKRQSVAFWCNPISGHATLYWYQQILGQGPKLLIQFQNNGVVDDSQLPKDRFSAERLKGVDSTLKIQPAKLEDSAVYLCASTQAIIGRGSYEQYFGPGTRLTVT.

The rearrangement joins TRBV21-1 to TRBJ2-7; the D call TRBD1 from the table was never checked on the DNA. TRBV21-1 is described as a pseudogene. CDR3 length equals 15 residues. The CDR3 reads CASSTRTGSRYEQYF. Here the CDR3 DNA reads TGTGCCAGCAGCACCAGGACAGGGAGTAGATACGAGCAGTACTTC.

The chain couples TRBV27 to TRBJ1-2; a weak D match, TRBD1 (6 bases). Germline V CDR1 and CDR2: MNHEY, SMNVEV (reference sequence). V was clipped by 2 bases and J by 8 bases, with 12 bases between them. The CDR3 extends over 13 amino acids. The CDR3 spells CASSLRGGGGYTF. In DNA form, the CDR3 reads TGTGCCAGCAGTTTACGGGGGGGCGGAGGCTACACCTTC.

Regarding this clone: The sample contains more than one DNA sequence encoding this CDR3. The gene calls are TRBV5-1 and TRBJ2-5; maybe TRBD1 (6 bases). V lost 0 bases to trimming and J lost 2 bases, with 8 bases between them. Germline V gene sequence: CDR1 SGHRS, CDR2 YFSETQ. The CDR3 consists of 14 residues. Here the CDR3 reads CASSLVRGQETQYF. Here the CDR3 DNA reads TGCGCCAGCAGCTTGGTCAGGGGTCAAGAGACCCAGTACTTC.

The V gene is TRBV7-2, the J gene TRBJ2-4, with 7 bases aligning to TRBD2. This CDR3 comprises 16 residues. CDR1 is SGHTA and CDR2 is FQGNSA in the germline V gene. The trim removed 5 bases at V and 8 bases at J, leaving 15 bases unmatched. The CDR3 DNA sequence: TGTGCCAGCAGCGCCCTGGCGGAGCGGGGAATCGACATTCAGTACTTC. Encoded protein: CASSALAERGIDIQYF.

The genes are TRBV19 and TRBJ1-3; no firm D call. Trimming shortened V by 0 bases and J by 3 bases, and 15 bases separated the two germline ends. This CDR3 comprises 17 residues. Germline loops: CDR1 LNHDA, CDR2 SQIVND (reference sequence). CDR3 sequence reads: CASSIDPDGNVGNTIYF. The DNA for the CDR3 is TGTGCCAGTAGTATAGATCCCGACGGCAATGTTGGAAACACCATATATTTT.

This clone was seen once. The CDR3 region is CASSLRTGTTDTQYF. CDR3 nucleotide sequence: TGCGCCAGCAGCTTGAGGACAGGGACCACAGATACGCAGTATTTT. The chain carries TRBV5-1 and TRBJ2-3; TRBD1 agrees at 8 bases. The germline V gene has CDR1 SGHRS and CDR2 YFSETQ. This CDR3 is 15 amino acids long. The J segment lost 2 bases and the V segment lost 1 base, leaving 3 bases of the junction unmatched.

A single count supports this clone. V is TRBV5-1 and J is TRBJ2-2; D may be TRBD1 or TRBD2 (6 bases each). Germline CDR1 is SGHRS and CDR2 is YFSETQ. The CDR3 has 16 amino acids. Trimming shortened V by 4 bases and J by 3 bases, and 16 bases separated the two germline ends. The CDR3 bases are TGCGCCAGCAGCCTACCCGGGGGCGAGGACACCGGGGAGCTGTTTTTT. Encoded protein: CASSLPGGEDTGELFF.

V is TRBV19 and J is TRBJ2-7; no firm D call. Germline V gene sequence: CDR1 LNHDA, CDR2 SQIVND (reference sequence). The CDR3 is made up of 14 amino acids. V was cut by 7 bases and J by 2 bases, with 15 bases left in between. CDR3 bases: TGTGCCAGTATCATCAAACAGATTACCTACGAGCAGTACTTC. Translated: CASIIKQITYEQYF. The variable domain in full, completed from reference TRBV19 and TRBJ2-7, reads DGGITQSPKYLFRKEGQNVTLSCEQNLNHDAMYWYRQDPGQGLRLIYYSQIVNDFQKGDIAEGYSVSREKKESFPLTVTSAQKNPTAFYLCASIIKQITYEQYFGPGTRLTVT.

The chain combines TRBV7-8 with TRBJ2-1; TRBD2 agrees at 8 bases. The trim removed 5 bases at V and 8 bases at J, leaving 11 bases unmatched. There are 15 residues in the CDR3. The V gene's germline CDR1 is SGHVS and CDR2 FQNEAQ. The CDR3 region is CASSPPEAGGYEQFF. Written as DNA, the CDR3 is TGTGCCAGCAGCCCCCCCGAGGCGGGAGGCTATGAGCAGTTCTTC.

A single count supports this clone. CDR3 nucleotide sequence: TGTGCCAGCAGCGTGGCGGGGACTAGCGGAGGGAACACCGGGGAGCTGTTTTTT. Its translation: CASSVAGTSGGNTGELFF. This chain connects TRBV9 to TRBJ2-2, with 11 bases lining up with TRBD2. V lost 2 bases and J lost 1; bases outside the gene matches: 7. CDR1 SGDLS and CDR2 YYNGEE come from the germline V gene. The CDR3 consists of 18 residues. Looking up the rest from reference TRBV9 and TRBJ2-2 gives the full variable domain: DSGVTQTPKHLITATGQRVTLRCSPRSGDLSVYWYQQSLDQGLQFLIQYYNGEERAKGNILERFSAQQFPDLHSELNLSSLELGDSALYFCASSVAGTSGGNTGELFFGEGSRLTVL.

The chain carries TRBV5-4 and TRBJ1-1, with 7 bases matching TRBD1. There are 13 residues in the CDR3. The trim removed 5 bases at V and 4 bases at J, leaving 5 bases unmatched. Germline CDR1 SGHNT, CDR2 YYREEE (reference sequence). CDR3 nucleotides: TGTGCCAGCAGAATACAGGGGATCACTGAAGCTTTCTTT. It codes for CASRIQGITEAFF. Full variable domain (rest looked up from reference TRBV5-4 and TRBJ1-1): ETGVTQSPTHLIKTRGQQVTLRCSSQSGHNTVSWYQQALGQGPQFIFQYYREEENGRGNFPPRFSGLQFPNYSSELNVNALELDDSALYLCASRIQGITEAFFGQGTRLTVV.

Regarding this clone: In the same sample, other DNA sequences code for this CDR3. V is TRBV28 and J is TRBJ1-5; D unclear. CDR1 is MDHEN and CDR2 is SYDVKM in the germline V gene. The V end was cut by 3 bases, the J end by 6 bases, with 9 bases between. This CDR3 contains 13 residues. CDR3 sequence reads: CASSFGLSQPQHF. The CDR3 coding sequence is TGTGCCAGCAGTTTCGGGTTAAGTCAGCCCCAGCATTTT.

This clone was detected once. Other DNA sequences in this specimen translate into the identical CDR3. This chain uses TRBV4-1 with TRBJ2-2, with a tentative D call TRBD1 (5 bases). The germline V gene encodes CDR1 MGHRA and CDR2 YSYEKL. This CDR3 comprises 14 residues. The V end was cut by 0 bases, the J end by 8 bases, with 10 bases between. The CDR3 DNA sequence: TGCGCCAGCAGCCAAGATAGGGGAACAGGGGAGCTGTTTTTT. It codes for CASSQDRGTGELFF.

The V call is TRBV29-1, the J call TRBJ2-1; D is possibly TRBD1 (6 bases). This CDR3 is built from 11 residues. Germline CDR1 and CDR2: SQVTM and ANQGSEA. Trimming pared 4 bases from V and 9 bases from J, leaving 10 bases between. The CDR3 here is CSVGDTGEQFF. The CDR3 nucleotides read TGCAGCGTTGGGGACACCGGTGAGCAGTTCTTC.

This chain links TRBV6-5 with TRBJ1-2; D call uncertain. The CDR3 consists of 16 residues. V was cut by 2 bases and J by 8 bases, with 21 bases left in between. Per germline, CDR1 MNHEY and CDR2 SVGAGI. Here the CDR3 reads CASSYLTGVEFGGYTF. The CDR3 nucleotides read TGTGCCAGCAGTTACCTCACTGGGGTGGAATTCGGGGGCTACACCTTC.

This chain connects TRBV28 to TRBJ1-1; 8 bases agree with TRBD1. Germline V gene sequence: CDR1 MDHEN, CDR2 SYDVKM. This CDR3 region has 14 residues. V dropped 5 bases and J dropped 4; count of bases not matched to a gene: 6. CDR3 sequence (DNA): TGTGCCAGCAGTCTTCTTACAGGGGGCACTGAAGCTTTCTTT. Protein product: CASSLLTGGTEAFF.

The CDR3 here is CASSLDRLNYGYTF. Here the CDR3 DNA reads TGTGCCAGCAGCTTAGACCGGCTTAACTATGGCTACACCTTC. This rearrangement joins TRBV7-9 to TRBJ1-2; D not certain. The germline V and J ends were trimmed by 1 base and 1 base, with 7 bases remaining between them. The CDR3 is 14 residues long. CDR1 SEHNR and CDR2 FQNEAQ come from the germline V gene (reference sequence).